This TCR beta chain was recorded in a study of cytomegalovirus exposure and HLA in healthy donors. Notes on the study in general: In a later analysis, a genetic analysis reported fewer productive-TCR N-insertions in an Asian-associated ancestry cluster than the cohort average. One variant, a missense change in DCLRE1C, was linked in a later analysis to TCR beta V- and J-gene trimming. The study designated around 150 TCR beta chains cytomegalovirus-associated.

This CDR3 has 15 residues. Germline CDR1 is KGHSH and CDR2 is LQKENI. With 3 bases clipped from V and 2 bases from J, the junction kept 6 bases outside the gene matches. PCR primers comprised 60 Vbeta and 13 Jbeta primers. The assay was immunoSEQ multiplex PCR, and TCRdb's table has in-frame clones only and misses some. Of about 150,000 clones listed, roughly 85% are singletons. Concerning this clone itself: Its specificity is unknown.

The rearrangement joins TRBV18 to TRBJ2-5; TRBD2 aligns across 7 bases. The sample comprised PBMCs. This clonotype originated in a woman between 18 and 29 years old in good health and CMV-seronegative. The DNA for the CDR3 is TGTGCCAGCTCACCCCCCATGCGGGGGCAAGAGACCCAGTACTTC. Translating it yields CASSPPMRGQETQYF.